Listed below are T cell receptor beta chains from one sample, sequenced in a study of blood T cell repertoires in COVID-19. The protocol was immunoSEQ multiplex PCR, while the TCRdb copy is restricted to in-frame clones and leaves out a portion. This table holds approximately 250,000 clones, around 85% found once. Specimen: peripheral blood. The receptors were sampled from a woman aged 55-75 years with active or convalescent COVID-19. Each CDR3 is given with its conserved first and last residue.

V gene: TRBV5-7; J gene: TRBJ2-2; CDR3 protein: CASSPTHTSAPNTGELFF
V gene: TRBV6-5; J gene: TRBJ1-2; CDR3 protein: CASSYSDRVRGYTF
V gene: TRBV3-1/TRBV3-2; J gene: TRBJ2-6; CDR3 protein: CASSRRTGASGANVLTF
V gene: TRBV3-1/TRBV3-2; J gene: TRBJ2-1; CDR3 protein: CASSPRDRGSNEQFF
V gene: TRBV19; J gene: TRBJ2-3; CDR3 protein: CASSMISSPDTQYF
V gene: TRBV7-8; J gene: TRBJ1-4; CDR3 protein: CASSSDRATNEKLFF
V gene: TRBV16; J gene: TRBJ2-3; CDR3 protein: CASSARRGADTQYF
V gene: TRBV11-2; J gene: TRBJ2-7; CDR3 protein: CASNIWASGGYEQYF
V gene: TRBV7-2; J gene: TRBJ2-5; CDR3 protein: CASSPQSGGETQYF
V gene: TRBV7-3; J gene: TRBJ2-5; CDR3 protein: CASSPLGGDGTQYF
V gene: TRBV10-3; J gene: TRBJ1-1; CDR3 protein: CAINRDADTEAFF
V gene: TRBV28; J gene: TRBJ2-3; CDR3 protein: CASSYRDSYTQYF
V gene: TRBV5-5; J gene: TRBJ1-1; CDR3 protein: CASSSLGGGYTEAFF
V gene: TRBV10-3; J gene: TRBJ2-2; CDR3 protein: CAISYSPSGTGSRGELFF
V gene: TRBV7-2; J gene: TRBJ2-3; CDR3 protein: CASSFEYSTDTQYF
V gene: TRBV30; J gene: TRBJ1-2; CDR3 protein: CAWSVQVSGGYTF
V gene: TRBV4-2; J gene: TRBJ1-3; CDR3 protein: CASSQDPRGRSGNTIYF
V gene: TRBV4-2; J gene: TRBJ1-2; CDR3 protein: CASSQDDRGMDGYTF
V gene: TRBV5-5; J gene: TRBJ2-7; CDR3 protein: CASSTSSTGDPYEQYF
V gene: TRBV6-4; J gene: TRBJ2-1; CDR3 protein: CASSVGSSYNEQFF
V gene: TRBV5-1; J gene: TRBJ1-2; CDR3 protein: CASSLRPAERGYTF
V gene: TRBV5-1; J gene: TRBJ2-2; CDR3 protein: CASSLGRGGLTGELFF
V gene: TRBV19; J gene: TRBJ2-7; CDR3 protein: CASSASLAARPYEQYF
V gene: TRBV10-2; J gene: TRBJ2-5; CDR3 protein: CASSESGGGETQYF
V gene: TRBV4-1; J gene: TRBJ1-2; CDR3 protein: CASSPPDGGRGYTF
V gene: TRBV4-1; J gene: TRBJ2-3; CDR3 protein: CASSRRLQAGDTQYF
V gene: TRBV5-1; J gene: TRBJ2-1; CDR3 protein: CASSRRASDNEQFF
V gene: TRBV3-1/TRBV3-2; J gene: TRBJ1-4; CDR3 protein: CASSQGGQGPNEKLFF
V gene: TRBV12-5; J gene: TRBJ2-5; CDR3 protein: CASGPPGQGFETQYF
V gene: TRBV13; J gene: TRBJ2-1; CDR3 protein: CASHRDRSYNEQFF
V gene: TRBV7-2; J gene: TRBJ2-7; CDR3 protein: CASSLVGGDEQYF
V gene: TRBV9; J gene: TRBJ1-3; CDR3 protein: CASSPSGAPGNTIYF
V gene: TRBV15; J gene: TRBJ1-4; CDR3 protein: CATSRETQGGEKLFF
V gene: TRBV19; J gene: TRBJ1-2; CDR3 protein: CASSKGQGDYGYTF
V gene: TRBV11-3; J gene: TRBJ2-1; CDR3 protein: CASSVQQGVPYNEQFF
V gene: TRBV29-1; J gene: TRBJ2-1; CDR3 protein: CSVEVRGNEQFF
V gene: TRBV2; J gene: TRBJ1-5; CDR3 protein: CASSAQSSNQPQHF
V gene: TRBV27; J gene: TRBJ2-1; CDR3 protein: CASKAGPDRGAQFF
V gene: TRBV2; J gene: TRBJ2-5; CDR3 protein: CASSEEGPSGTQYF
V gene: TRBV28; J gene: TRBJ1-2; CDR3 protein: CASSLNRPAKDGYTF
V gene: TRBV18; J gene: TRBJ2-3; CDR3 protein: CASSPPPGTSGGANTDTQYF
V gene: TRBV5-4; J gene: TRBJ1-1; CDR3 protein: CASSLGPDRGQAEAFF
V gene: TRBV3-1/TRBV3-2; J gene: TRBJ2-1; CDR3 protein: CASSQFLVPSGGNEQFF
V gene: TRBV7-8; J gene: TRBJ2-1; CDR3 protein: CASSSGRGHNEQFF
V gene: TRBV29-1; J gene: TRBJ1-2; CDR3 protein: CSVPGQGDYGYTF
V gene: TRBV6-1; J gene: TRBJ2-5; CDR3 protein: CASSEQGPRGETQYF